The rows below give T cell receptor beta chains drawn from one sample of a study of T cell clones after liver transplantation. Generated by immunoSEQ multiplex PCR, the TCRdb table keeps only in-frame clones and is missing some. The sample yields about 33,000 clones, around 96% seen once. Specimen: CD8+ T cells from blood, collected 12 months after liver transplant. The receptors were sampled from a human patient who received a liver transplant. Part of the T cell pool may stem from the graft donor. Each CDR3 is given with its conserved first and last residue. Fields, in order: J gene, D gene, V gene, clone size, CDR3 DNA, CDR3 protein. The D gene is left open where the match is weak. The size field is filled for only some rows; it gives once, few, many or a size class.

J gene: TRBJ2-7
D gene: NA
V gene: TRBV9
clone size: NA
CDR3 DNA: TGTGCCAGCAGCGCCGGGGACGGGCTCTCCTACGAGCAGTACTTC
CDR3 protein: CASSAGDGLSYEQYF

J gene: TRBJ1-5
D gene: NA
V gene: TRBV27
clone size: NA
CDR3 DNA: TGTGCCAGCAGTTTAGGGCAGGGCAATCAGCCCCAGCATTTT
CDR3 protein: CASSLGQGNQPQHF

J gene: TRBJ1-1
D gene: TRBD1
V gene: TRBV14
clone size: NA
CDR3 DNA: TGTGCCAGCAGCCACGACAGGGTAAGAGCTTTCTTT
CDR3 protein: CASSHDRVRAFF

J gene: TRBJ2-1
D gene: NA
V gene: TRBV7-9
clone size: NA
CDR3 DNA: TGTGCCAGCAGCGGGCCTGATGGAGGATACAATGAGCAGTTCTTC
CDR3 protein: CASSGPDGGYNEQFF

J gene: TRBJ2-7
D gene: NA
V gene: TRBV2
clone size: NA
CDR3 DNA: TGTGCCAGCAGTGGGGGCTACTTGAGCTCCTACGAGCAGTACTTC
CDR3 protein: CASSGGYLSSYEQYF

J gene: TRBJ1-2
D gene: NA
V gene: TRBV28
clone size: NA
CDR3 DNA: TGTGCCACCCGGGGACTTCTCGACCAGGTCTATGGCTACACCTTC
CDR3 protein: CATRGLLDQVYGYTF

J gene: TRBJ1-2
D gene: TRBD1
V gene: TRBV29-1
clone size: NA
CDR3 DNA: TGCAGCGTGAGGGGGACAGCTAACTATGGCTACACCTTC
CDR3 protein: CSVRGTANYGYTF

J gene: TRBJ2-2
D gene: NA
V gene: TRBV4-3
clone size: NA
CDR3 DNA: TGCGCCAGCAGCCAAGATGGGGGGGCTAGCGGGAACACCGGGGAGCTGTTTTTT
CDR3 protein: CASSQDGGASGNTGELFF

J gene: TRBJ2-1
D gene: NA
V gene: TRBV11-3
clone size: NA
CDR3 DNA: TGTGCCAGCAGCGCGATACTAGACCCTTTAGAGGATGAGCAGTTCTTC
CDR3 protein: CASSAILDPLEDEQFF

J gene: TRBJ2-7
D gene: NA
V gene: TRBV7-2
clone size: NA
CDR3 DNA: TGTGCCAGCAGCTTAAATCTTGAGTACGAGCAGTACTTC
CDR3 protein: CASSLNLEYEQYF

J gene: TRBJ2-2
D gene: NA
V gene: TRBV2
clone size: NA
CDR3 DNA: TGTGCCAGCAGTGAAGCTTTTACGGGCGGGCAGGGGTTACCCGGGGAGCTGTTTTTT
CDR3 protein: CASSEAFTGGQGLPGELFF

J gene: TRBJ1-5
D gene: TRBD1
V gene: TRBV19
clone size: NA
CDR3 DNA: TGTGCCACAAAATGGGGACAGGGGGCTAATCAGCCCCAGCATTTT
CDR3 protein: CATKWGQGANQPQHF

J gene: TRBJ1-2
D gene: TRBD1
V gene: TRBV10-3
clone size: NA
CDR3 DNA: TGTGCCATCAGGGGGACAGAGCTCTATGGCTACACCTTC
CDR3 protein: CAIRGTELYGYTF

J gene: TRBJ2-7
D gene: NA
V gene: TRBV30
clone size: NA
CDR3 DNA: TGTGCCTGGAGTGCGGCAGGGTTGTCCTACGAGCAGTACTTC
CDR3 protein: CAWSAAGLSYEQYF

J gene: TRBJ2-1
D gene: NA
V gene: TRBV4-3
clone size: NA
CDR3 DNA: TGCGCCAGCAGCCAAGATATGAGCCCCAATGAGCAGTTCTTC
CDR3 protein: CASSQDMSPNEQFF

J gene: TRBJ1-3
D gene: NA
V gene: TRBV28
clone size: NA
CDR3 DNA: TGTGCCAGCAGAAACAGGGCGAGCTCTGGAAACACCATATATTTT
CDR3 protein: CASRNRASSGNTIYF

J gene: TRBJ1-1
D gene: NA
V gene: TRBV10-3
clone size: NA
CDR3 DNA: TGTGCCATCAGTGCCTCACTTGACCTGAACACTGAAGCTTTCTTT
CDR3 protein: CAISASLDLNTEAFF

J gene: TRBJ1-5
D gene: NA
V gene: TRBV15
clone size: NA
CDR3 DNA: TGTGCCACCAGCAGAGATAGGGGTGGCAGCAATCAGCCCCAGCATTTT
CDR3 protein: CATSRDRGGSNQPQHF

J gene: TRBJ2-7
D gene: TRBD1
V gene: TRBV27
clone size: NA
CDR3 DNA: TGTGCCAGCAGTCCCTATGGGGCAGGGGGCGCCTCCTACGAGCAGTACTTC
CDR3 protein: CASSPYGAGGASYEQYF

J gene: TRBJ1-5
D gene: NA
V gene: TRBV27
clone size: NA
CDR3 DNA: TGTGCCAGCAGTTCCGGGGACAATTCTCAGCCCCAGCATTTT
CDR3 protein: CASSSGDNSQPQHF

J gene: TRBJ2-1
D gene: NA
V gene: TRBV10-1
clone size: NA
CDR3 DNA: TGCGCCAGCAGTGATTCGAGGAATGAGCAGTTCTTC
CDR3 protein: CASSDSRNEQFF

J gene: TRBJ2-4
D gene: NA
V gene: TRBV5-4
clone size: once
CDR3 DNA: TGTGCCACCTCGTCAGACAGACTAAAAAACATTCAGTACTTC
CDR3 protein: CATSSDRLKNIQYF

J gene: TRBJ1-1
D gene: NA
V gene: TRBV9
clone size: NA
CDR3 DNA: TGTGCCAGCAGCGAGGGGCCGCTCACTGAAGCTTTCTTT
CDR3 protein: CASSEGPLTEAFF

J gene: TRBJ2-1
D gene: NA
V gene: TRBV28
clone size: NA
CDR3 DNA: TGTGCCAGCAGTCCCCAGCTACTAGCTGGCGGCGGTGAGCAGTTCTTC
CDR3 protein: CASSPQLLAGGGEQFF

J gene: TRBJ2-5
D gene: NA
V gene: TRBV21-1
clone size: NA
CDR3 DNA: TGTGCCAGCAACCAAAGGGTTCGCGGGAGGGCCCAAGAGACCCAGTACTTC
CDR3 protein: CASNQRVRGRAQETQYF

J gene: TRBJ2-7
D gene: TRBD1
V gene: TRBV6-5
clone size: NA
CDR3 DNA: TGTGCCAGCAGTTACTCGACGGGACAGGGTGTCTACGAGCAGTACTTC
CDR3 protein: CASSYSTGQGVYEQYF

J gene: TRBJ2-1
D gene: NA
V gene: TRBV9
clone size: NA
CDR3 DNA: TGTGCCAGCAGCGTAGTTGGGGGCTCCTACAATGAGCAGTTCTTC
CDR3 protein: CASSVVGGSYNEQFF

J gene: TRBJ2-1
D gene: NA
V gene: TRBV6-1
clone size: NA
CDR3 DNA: TGTGCCAGCCGGACGGTTGGGGATGAGCAGTTCTTC
CDR3 protein: CASRTVGDEQFF

J gene: TRBJ2-1
D gene: NA
V gene: TRBV27
clone size: NA
CDR3 DNA: TGTGCCAGCAGTTTAGGTTCTACGGTTGGGTACAATGAGCAGTTCTTC
CDR3 protein: CASSLGSTVGYNEQFF

J gene: TRBJ1-1
D gene: NA
V gene: TRBV4-3
clone size: once
CDR3 DNA: TGCGCCAGCAGCCAAGATCTTGGGTTGACTGAAGCTTTCTTT
CDR3 protein: CASSQDLGLTEAFF